Listed below are T cell receptor beta chains from one sample, sequenced in a study of cytomegalovirus exposure and HLA in healthy donors. Clones were sequenced by immunoSEQ multiplex PCR, and TCRdb holds only the in-frame ones, with some missing. This table lists tens of thousands of clones. The specimen was PBMCs. The receptors derive from a man under 40 in good health and CMV-seronegative. CDR3s include the opening cysteine and the closing phenylalanine or tryptophan. The order of the fields is V gene, J gene, D gene, CDR3 protein, CDR3 DNA. The D gene is left open where the match is weak.

V: TRBV9; J: TRBJ2-2; D: TRBD2; CDR3: CASSVRGTSGSGGELFF; DNA: TGTGCCAGCAGCGTACGAGGGACTAGCGGATCGGGCGGGGAGCTGTTTTTT
V: TRBV7-2; J: TRBJ2-2; D: TRBD1; CDR3: CASSSGQQTIIGELFF; DNA: TGTGCCAGCAGCTCGGGACAGCAGACTATTATCGGGGAGCTGTTTTTT
V: TRBV5-1; J: TRBJ2-7; D: NA; CDR3: CASSLTTGRSSYEQYF; DNA: TGCGCCAGCAGCCTAACGACAGGTCGGAGCTCCTACGAGCAGTACTTC
V: TRBV6-6; J: TRBJ2-1; D: TRBD1; CDR3: CASSPDRVGYNEQFF; DNA: TGTGCCAGCAGCCCAGACAGGGTCGGCTACAATGAGCAGTTCTTC
V: TRBV5-6; J: TRBJ2-5; D: NA; CDR3: CASSLAQGETQYF; DNA: TGTGCCAGCAGCTTGGCGCAGGGAGAGACCCAGTACTTC
V: TRBV13; J: TRBJ2-7; D: TRBD1; CDR3: CASRFGRDSRGGKYF; DNA: TGTGCCAGCAGGTTCGGCCGGGACAGTAGAGGAGGAAAGTACTTC
V: TRBV6-5; J: TRBJ1-2; D: NA; CDR3: CASSYQFAGSNYGYTF; DNA: TGTGCCAGCAGTTACCAGTTTGCGGGATCTAACTATGGCTACACCTTC
V: TRBV7-9; J: TRBJ2-1; D: TRBD2; CDR3: CASSLARLAGDYNEQFF; DNA: TGTGCCAGCAGCTTAGCGCGGCTAGCGGGAGACTACAATGAGCAGTTCTTC
V: TRBV5-1; J: TRBJ2-7; D: NA; CDR3: CASSLGQIWEQYF; DNA: TGCGCCAGCAGCCTTGGACAAATCTGGGAGCAGTACTTC
V: TRBV25-1; J: TRBJ2-6; D: TRBD1; CDR3: CASSEQGVSGANVLTF; DNA: TGTGCCAGCAGTGAACAGGGGGTCTCTGGGGCCAACGTCCTGACTTTC
V: TRBV27; J: TRBJ2-7; D: TRBD1; CDR3: CASSLQGANYEQYF; DNA: TGTGCCAGCAGCCTCCAGGGGGCTAACTACGAGCAGTACTTC
V: TRBV5-1; J: TRBJ2-1; D: TRBD2; CDR3: CASSPYLGLAAYNEQFF; DNA: TGCGCCAGCAGCCCTTACTTAGGACTAGCGGCCTACAATGAGCAGTTCTTC
V: TRBV27; J: TRBJ2-1; D: NA; CDR3: CASSSLAIRANEQFF; DNA: TGTGCCAGCAGTTCACTAGCTATTAGAGCCAATGAGCAGTTCTTC
V: TRBV19; J: TRBJ2-2; D: NA; CDR3: CASSNPPGELFF; DNA: TGTGCCAGTAGCAATCCCCCCGGGGAGCTGTTTTTT
V: TRBV29-1; J: TRBJ1-1; D: NA; CDR3: CSVAITEAFF; DNA: TGCAGCGTTGCAATCACTGAAGCTTTCTTT
V: TRBV15; J: TRBJ1-1; D: TRBD1; CDR3: CATSRDLNRGYFF; DNA: TGTGCCACCAGCAGAGATTTAAACAGGGGGTATTTCTTT
V: TRBV6-5; J: TRBJ2-1; D: NA; CDR3: CASSILNEQFF; DNA: TGTGCCAGCAGTATACTTAATGAGCAGTTCTTC
V: TRBV6-1; J: TRBJ1-5; D: NA; CDR3: CASSEREGSNQPQHF; DNA: TGTGCCAGCAGCGAAAGGGAGGGTTCCAATCAGCCCCAGCATTTT
V: TRBV6-1; J: TRBJ1-1; D: NA; CDR3: CASIPQMNTEAFF; DNA: TGTGCCAGCATTCCACAGATGAACACTGAAGCTTTCTTT
V: TRBV7-2; J: TRBJ2-7; D: NA; CDR3: CASSLGQVTYEQYF; DNA: TGTGCCAGCAGCTTAGGCCAGGTGACCTACGAGCAGTACTTC
V: TRBV19; J: TRBJ1-5; D: NA; CDR3: CASSIPTTASNQPQHF; DNA: TGTGCCAGTAGTATACCAACGACAGCTAGCAATCAGCCCCAGCATTTT